Below are 23 T cell receptor beta chains sequenced from a single sample in a study of beta chain features in type 1 diabetes. Study outcomes and limitations: TCRB CDR3s from Type 1 diabetes patients were moderately but significantly shorter in all four CD4+ subsets.

Since all of the isolated RNA was reverse transcribed, expressed TCRB transcripts were what got sequenced. TCRdb keeps only in-frame clones here, not all; method: immunoSEQ multiplex PCR. This sample has a few hundred thousand clones, with less than 15% found just once. No antigen has been assigned to these receptors. Specimen: naive CD4+ T cells from blood. The receptor source for this set is a woman aged 18 to 35 with type 1 diabetes.

The V call is TRBV28, the J call TRBJ2-7; the D gene is possibly TRBD2 (6 bases). The CDR3 is 15 residues long. Trimming cost V 2 bases and J 0 bases, with 11 bases left between them. In germline, CDR1 is MDHEN, CDR2 SYDVKM. The CDR3 nucleotides read TGTGCCAGCAGTTTAAAGCGGGTTAGCTCCTACGAGCAGTACTTC. It specifies CASSLKRVSSYEQYF. The full variable domain, with the rest looked up from reference TRBV28 and TRBJ2-7, is DVKVTQSSRYLVKRTGEKVFLECVQDMDHENMFWYRQDPGLGLRLIYFSYDVKMKEKGDIPEGYSVSREKKERFSLILESASTNQTSMYLCASSLKRVSSYEQYFGPGTRLTVT.

The rearrangement joins TRBV7-8 to TRBJ2-3, with 11 bases identical to TRBD2. The germline V gene encodes CDR1 SGHVS and CDR2 FQNEAQ. V shed 5 bases, J shed 6 bases, and the junction held 10 bases outside the gene matches. The CDR3 is 16 amino acids. The CDR3 spells CASSRGLAVPGDTQYF. CDR3 DNA sequence: TGTGCCAGCAGCAGGGGACTAGCGGTCCCGGGGGATACGCAGTATTTT.

V gene TRBV29-1 combines with J gene TRBJ2-3, with 10 positions matching TRBD1. In germline, CDR1 is SQVTM, CDR2 ANQGSEA. With V trimmed by 4 bases and J by 2 bases, 3 bases remained unmatched. The CDR3 covers 14 residues. The CDR3 protein is CSVGDRGPTDTQYF. CDR3 DNA: TGCAGCGTTGGGGACAGGGGACCCACAGATACGCAGTATTTT.

The chain links TRBV5-1 to TRBJ2-3; 8 nucleotides line up with TRBD2. V shed 4 bases and J 4 bases; nucleotides not matched to a gene: 5. CDR1 and CDR2 (germline): SGHRS, YFSETQ. The CDR3 extends over 14 amino acids. CDR3 loop: CASSPPGGSDTQYF. In nucleotides, the CDR3 is TGCGCCAGCAGCCCACCGGGAGGGTCAGATACGCAGTATTTT. The entire variable domain, with the rest obtained from reference TRBV5-1 and TRBJ2-3, is as follows: KAGVTQTPRYLIKTRGQQVTLSCSPISGHRSVSWYQQTPGQGLQFLFEYFSETQRNKGNFPGRFSGRQFSNSRSEMNVSTLELGDSALYLCASSPPGGSDTQYFGPGTRLTVL.

This clone was seen more than once but under ten times. The chain employs TRBV5-1 and TRBJ2-1, with 8 positions matching TRBD1. V trimming: 1 base; J trimming: 4 bases; junction bases outside the gene matches: 7. The CDR3 covers 16 residues. Germline values: CDR1 SGHRS, CDR2 YFSETQ. CDR3 amino acids: CASSLSGQATYNEQFF. The DNA for the CDR3 is TGCGCCAGCAGCTTGTCGGGACAGGCGACATACAATGAGCAGTTCTTC.

The J gene is TRBJ2-5, the V gene TRBV30; 10 bases are shared with TRBD2. Germline CDR1 GTSNPN, CDR2 SVGIG (reference sequence). V trimming: 6 bases; J trimming: 5 bases; junction bases outside the gene matches: 15. This CDR3 is built from 16 residues. CDR3 nucleotide sequence: TGTGCCTGTAATAGGGGGCTAGCGGGAGTCCGGGAGACCCAGTACTTC. This translates into CACNRGLAGVRETQYF.

The chain couples TRBV18 to TRBJ2-2, with D unresolved. The V end was cut by 7 bases, the J end by 4 bases, with 4 bases between. Germline V gene sequence: CDR1 KGHSH, CDR2 LQKENI. This CDR3 has 11 residues. CDR3 DNA: TGTGCCAGCTTCCTCACCGGGGAGCTGTTTTTT. Translated, it gives CASFLTGELFF.

V usage is TRBV7-3 and J usage is TRBJ2-3; TRBD2 agrees at 10 bases. This CDR3 is 15 amino acids long. V lost 5 bases, J lost 5 bases, and 7 bases stayed unmatched. Germline assignment: CDR1 SGHTA and CDR2 FQGTGA. In DNA form, the CDR3 reads TGTGCCAGCAGCATACTAGCGGGGCAGCGAGATACGCAGTATTTT. It codes for CASSILAGQRDTQYF. The full variable domain, its missing parts supplied by reference TRBV7-3 and TRBJ2-3, is GAGVSQTPSNKVTEKGKYVELRCDPISGHTALYWYRQSLGQGPEFLIYFQGTGAADDSGLPNDRFFAVRPEGSVSTLKIQRTERGDSAVYLCASSILAGQRDTQYFGPGTRLTVL.

The CDR3 DNA reads TGTGCCAGCAGCTCCGGGTTTCCGGGCTATGGCTACACCTTC. This encodes CASSSGFPGYGYTF. J is TRBJ1-2 and V is TRBV9; D is undetermined. V was shortened by 4 bases and J by 4 bases, with 14 bases between the two germline ends. The CDR3 sequence is 14 residues long. The germline V gene has CDR1 SGDLS and CDR2 YYNGEE.

J is TRBJ1-1 and V is TRBV27; TRBD1 is a possible D gene (5 bases). Germline CDR1 is MNHEY and CDR2 is SMNVEV (reference sequence). The CDR3 spans 14 residues. Trimming shortened V by 3 bases and J by 5 bases, and 13 bases separated the two germline ends. CDR3: CASSLTVDTTEAFF. Written as DNA, the CDR3 is TGTGCCAGCAGTTTGACCGTGGACACAACTGAAGCTTTCTTT.

This sequence joins TRBV5-4 and TRBJ2-4; 10 bases are shared with TRBD2. The CDR3 totals 17 residues. With 3 bases clipped from V and 2 bases from J, the junction kept 8 bases outside the gene matches. Per germline, CDR1 SGHNT and CDR2 YYREEE (reference sequence). CDR3 sequence reads: CASSSGTSASTKNIQYF. Here the CDR3 DNA reads TGTGCCAGCAGCTCCGGGACTAGCGCGTCGACCAAAAACATTCAGTACTTC.

CDR3 region: CASSNDGGLKLFF. Here the CDR3 DNA reads TGTGCCAGCAGTAACGACGGGGGGTTGAAACTGTTTTTT. This sequence joins TRBV27 and TRBJ1-4, with D possibly TRBD1 on 5 matching bases. The CDR3 consists of 13 residues. Germline V CDR1 and CDR2: MNHEY, SMNVEV (reference sequence). V was cut by 5 bases and J by 11 bases, with 15 bases left in between.

This chain links TRBV5-1 with TRBJ2-2; a possible D gene is TRBD1 (6 bases). This CDR3 is 16 amino acids long. Germline CDR1 and CDR2: SGHRS and YFSETQ. Trimming shortened V by 0 bases and J by 0 bases, and 9 bases separated the two germline ends. CDR3 in amino acids: CASSLEGHSNTGELFF. CDR3 coding DNA: TGCGCCAGCAGCTTGGAGGGACATTCGAACACCGGGGAGCTGTTTTTT.

This clone was found a few times. The chain joins TRBV7-8 to TRBJ2-3, with a tentative D call TRBD2 (6 bases). The CDR3 spans 13 residues. The V gene lost 8 bases and the J gene lost 2 bases, with 11 bases spanning the gap. CDR1 SGHVS and CDR2 FQNEAQ come from the germline V gene. The CDR3 bases are TGTGCCAGCGGGACGGGAGTCACAGATACGCAGTATTTT. It yields the protein CASGTGVTDTQYF.

This clone was seen a handful of times. The rearrangement uses TRBV30 and TRBJ1-1; D gene unclear. V was trimmed by 2 bases and J by 1 base, leaving 17 bases between them. The CDR3 covers 16 residues. In germline, CDR1 is GTSNPN, CDR2 SVGIG (reference sequence). The CDR3 nucleotides read TGTGCCTGGAGTCCGAAACTGGGAGAAGGGAACACTGAAGCTTTCTTT. This codes for CAWSPKLGEGNTEAFF. The whole variable domain, filled in from reference TRBV30 and TRBJ1-1, reads SQTIHQWPATLVQPVGSPLSLECTVEGTSNPNLYWYRQAAGRGLQLLFYSVGIGQISSEVPQNLSASRPQDRQFILSSKKLLLSDSGFYLCAWSPKLGEGNTEAFFGQGTRLTVV.

J is TRBJ2-7 and V is TRBV27; D possibly corresponds to TRBD1 (5 bases). The CDR3 runs to 15 residues. The V gene lost 5 bases and the J gene lost 2 bases, with 16 bases spanning the gap. CDR1 and CDR2 from the germline V gene are MNHEY and SMNVEV (reference sequence). CDR3: CASSPQGSWAYEQYF. The CDR3 DNA follows: TGTGCCAGCAGTCCCCAGGGTAGTTGGGCCTACGAGCAGTACTTC.

This clone was picked up a small number of times. J is TRBJ2-5 and V is TRBV4-2, with D tentatively TRBD2 (6 bases). With 0 bases removed from V and 0 bases from J, the gap between germline ends came to 8 bases. This CDR3 comprises 15 residues. CDR1 and CDR2 from the germline V gene are LGHNA and YNFKEQ. The CDR3 reads CASSQDGLYQETQYF. As DNA, the CDR3 is TGTGCCAGCAGCCAAGATGGACTATACCAAGAGACCCAGTACTTC.

This clone occurred a few times. This chain uses TRBV5-1 with TRBJ2-2, with 12 nucleotides matching TRBD2. The germline CDR1 and CDR2 sequences are SGHRS and YFSETQ. The V segment lost 7 bases and the J segment 3 bases; nucleotides outside the gene matches: 4. This CDR3 is 15 amino acids long. The chain's CDR3 is CASLAGGPDTGELFF. In DNA, the CDR3 is TGCGCCAGCCTAGCGGGAGGGCCGGACACCGGGGAGCTGTTTTTT.

V usage is TRBV7-9 and J usage is TRBJ2-1; the match to TRBD2 covers 7 bases. This CDR3 comprises 14 residues. Germline CDR1 is SEHNR and CDR2 is FQNEAQ (reference sequence). V lost 5 bases and J lost 7; bases outside the gene matches: 8. CDR3 amino acids: CASSPMGGRNEQFF. In DNA, the CDR3 is TGTGCCAGCAGCCCCATGGGGGGGAGGAATGAGCAGTTCTTC. Using reference TRBV7-9 and TRBJ2-1 for the parts outside the CDR3, the full variable domain is DTGVSQNPRHKITKRGQNVTFRCDPISEHNRLYWYRQTLGQGPEFLTYFQNEAQLEKSRLLSDRFSAERPKGSFSTLEIQRTEQGDSAMYLCASSPMGGRNEQFFGPGTRLTVL.

This clone has only a few counts. The rearrangement links TRBV9 to TRBJ2-3; 7 bases agree with TRBD2. Losses at the gene ends were 0 bases for V and 3 bases for J; bases not matched to a gene: 4. The CDR3 extends over 15 amino acids. Germline CDR1 and CDR2: SGDLS and YYNGEE. CDR3 residues: CASSVAGGWTDTQYF. As DNA, the CDR3 is TGTGCCAGCAGCGTAGCGGGAGGTTGGACAGATACGCAGTATTTT.

This clone was observed a handful of times. The chain employs TRBV29-1 and TRBJ2-7; D might be TRBD2 (5 bases). CDR3 length: 14 residues. V was trimmed by 7 bases and J by 4 bases, leaving 20 bases between them. In germline, CDR1 is SQVTM, CDR2 ANQGSEA. CDR3 nucleotides: TGCAGCGCTGGTGAACCGGGAACTAGGTACGAGCAGTACTTC. Residues: CSAGEPGTRYEQYF.

The CDR3 region has the DNA TGTGCCAGCAGCTTACACGGAGGAGAAAACATTCAGTACTTC. Its protein is CASSLHGGENIQYF. V gene TRBV7-2 combines with J gene TRBJ2-4; D possibly corresponds to TRBD2 (5 bases). Germline V lookup: CDR1 SGHTA, CDR2 FQGNSA. V lost 2 bases, J lost 5 bases, and 10 bases lay in between. The CDR3 extends over 14 amino acids. Supplemented by reference TRBV7-2 and TRBJ2-4, the full variable domain reads GAGVSQSPSNKVTEKGKDVELRCDPISGHTALYWYRQSLGQGLEFLIYFQGNSAPDKSGLPSDRFSAERTGGSVSTLTIQRTQQEDSAVYLCASSLHGGENIQYFGAGTRLSVL.

This clone was detected only a few times. The chain is built from TRBV30 and TRBJ2-7; D gene ambiguous. Trimming left V 0 bases short and J 3 bases short, with 15 bases between. Germline assignment: CDR1 GTSNPN and CDR2 SVGIG (reference sequence). The CDR3 is made up of 15 amino acids. DNA for the CDR3: TGTGCCTGGAGTGTACGGTGGGCCTGGAACTACGAGCAGTACTTC. Translation: CAWSVRWAWNYEQYF.